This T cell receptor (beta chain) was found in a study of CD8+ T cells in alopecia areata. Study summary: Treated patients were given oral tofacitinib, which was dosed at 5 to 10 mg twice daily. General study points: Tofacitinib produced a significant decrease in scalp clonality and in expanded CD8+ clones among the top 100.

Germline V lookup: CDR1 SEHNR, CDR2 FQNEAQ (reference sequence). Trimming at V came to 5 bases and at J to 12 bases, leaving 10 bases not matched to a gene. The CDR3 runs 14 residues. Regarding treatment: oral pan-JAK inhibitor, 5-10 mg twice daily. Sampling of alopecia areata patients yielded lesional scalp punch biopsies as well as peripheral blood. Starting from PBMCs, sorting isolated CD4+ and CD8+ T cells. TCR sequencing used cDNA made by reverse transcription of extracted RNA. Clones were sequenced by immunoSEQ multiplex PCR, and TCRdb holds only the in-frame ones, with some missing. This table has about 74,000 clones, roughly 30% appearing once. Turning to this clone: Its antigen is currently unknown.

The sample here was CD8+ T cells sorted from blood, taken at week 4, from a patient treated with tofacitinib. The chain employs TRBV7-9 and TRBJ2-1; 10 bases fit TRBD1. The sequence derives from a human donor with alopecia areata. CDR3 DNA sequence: TGTGCCAGCAGCCCGGGACAGGGGTTGTTTGGGCAGTTCTTC. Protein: CASSPGQGLFGQFF.